This T cell receptor beta chain emerged from a study of blood T cell repertoires in COVID-19. The wider study: COVID-19 samples, acute and convalescent, were from the United States, Italy and Spain.

The study recruited people aged roughly 18 to 95 years across roughly 25 US areas. Grouping used clinical history reported by participants in a survey and questionnaire. Some clones are missing from TCRdb's copy, which holds only in-frame ones; the method was immunoSEQ multiplex PCR. The data contain about 440,000 clones, around nine tenths of them singletons. The sequencing sample was made of PBMCs or T cells enriched from blood (not recorded which). This receptor was obtained from a woman younger than 30 with acute COVID-19.

The CDR3 sequence is CASSQDVTSRTNNEQFF. The CDR3 DNA reads as TGTGCCAGCAGCCAAGACGTTACTAGTCGGACGAACAATGAGCAGTTCTTC. V is TRBV14 and J is TRBJ2-1, with D perhaps matching TRBD2 (5 bases). The length of the CDR3 is 17 residues. The V gene's germline CDR1 is SGHDN and CDR2 FVKESK. The germline V and J ends were trimmed by 0 bases and 5 bases, with 17 bases remaining between them.